This T cell receptor (beta chain) was obtained from a study of tumor-infiltrating lymphocytes in primary liver carcinoma. Points on this clonotype: One end of the junction varies from germline; a read error may be responsible.

Germline assignment: CDR1 LGHNA and CDR2 YNFKEQ. The CDR3 extends over 15 amino acids. Using a constant-region primer together with ProtoScript II reverse transcriptase, TCR beta cDNA was made from around 0.55 ug of total RNA. Slightly modified ARM-PCR with three nested multiplex PCR rounds yielded TCR beta libraries. Each of the first two PCR rounds ran approximately 11 cycles with TRBV1-TRBV30 forward and C-beta reverse primers. Each CDR3 protein is one row after TCRdb ran MiXCR on the multiplex PCR reads. Of about 96,000 distinct CDR3 sequences in the sample, approximately 72% were seen once. Co-extracted RNA and DNA came from about 20-30 mg of unsorted bulk tissue. Surgeons treated the primary liver carcinoma of the patients by surgical resection.

This chain links TRBV4-2 with TRBJ1-6, with D unresolved. This clonotype originated in a man aged 35-49 years with primary liver carcinoma and hepatitis B virus infection. The sequenced sample was tumor-adjacent normal liver tissue. The CDR3 here is CASSHHRENKSPLQF. The CDR3 coding sequence is TGTGCTAGCAGCCATCATAGGGAGAATAAATCACCCCTCCAGTTT.